One T cell receptor beta chain is described in this entry. This clone was found a few times. Its antigen is not yet known. Qualities for individual bases were not recorded, and no much larger clone is one base off. Libraries were made using the immunoSEQ multiplex PCR assay. Imported from immuneACCESS, the table was reduced by TCRdb to in-frame sequences with V and J called. These copies leave out some clones; in studies compared against another copy, an unresolved V gene accounts for under half, and the cause of the remainder is not known. The sample table holds some 27,000 clones, of which about 76% were seen once. Together, the top ten hold roughly 26% of the sample. The study evaluated CTLA-4 blockade (ipilimumab) given together with focal radiation therapy in patients who had chemo-refractory metastatic non-small-cell lung cancer. The data were obtained in a study of radiotherapy plus CTLA-4 blockade in lung cancer (dated by TCRdb to the late 2010s). Notes on the research overall: Objective responses occurred in roughly 19% of enrolled patients, and under 40% achieved disease control. Results the study describes overall, beyond this receptor: After treatment with radiotherapy and ipilimumab, TCR clones that originated in tumors expanded in peripheral blood. The strongest predictors of response, as reported, were early dynamic changes in blood T cell clones along with a rise in serum interferon-beta after radiation.

The germline V gene gives CDR1 as MNHEY and CDR2 as SVGAGI. The junction shows trimming of 6 bases on V and 4 bases on J, and the gene matches do not reach 11 bases of it. From cysteine to phenylalanine, the CDR3 is 15 amino acids long. The only DNA kept is the CDR3, 45 bases in frame from the first base. The sequence derives from a human donor with non-small cell lung cancer that progressed on radiotherapy plus ipilimumab. The sequence joins TRBV6-5 to TRBJ1-2; 7 nucleotides in the junction match TRBD1. The specimen was peripheral blood, collected from a patient treated with radiotherapy plus ipilimumab. The CDR3 protein sequence reads: CASSLTSGGGYGYTF. The DNA sequence is as follows: TGTGCCAGCAGCCTAACCTCAGGGGGAGGCTATGGCTACACCTTC.